The clone carrying this T cell receptor (beta chain) is medium-sized within its sample. Its cognate antigen is unknown. The sorted Tregs were CD4+CD25+CD127-/low cells. V was pared by 7 bases and J by 3 bases, with 12 bases between. From germline, CDR1 is ENHRY and CDR2 SYGVKD. CDR3 size: 14 residues. Study-wide results and caveats: Tumor memory CD4+ T cell TCR gene usage clustered with blood and lymph node memory CD4+ cells and lymph node naive CD4+ cells.

Using its own MiXCR run on the 5' RACE reads, TCRdb lists one record per CDR3 protein. The sample includes fewer than 12,000 distinct CDR3 sequences, 17% of them seen just once. The V gene is TRBV10-3, the J gene TRBJ2-2; perhaps TRBD2 as D (5 bases). Sequences were obtained from Tregs sorted from a lymph node. The origin of this receptor is a female donor with breast cancer. CDR3 nucleotide sequence: TGTGCCATCACTCCCGCGGACTACACCGGGGAGCTGTTTTTT. Its translation: CAITPADYTGELFF.